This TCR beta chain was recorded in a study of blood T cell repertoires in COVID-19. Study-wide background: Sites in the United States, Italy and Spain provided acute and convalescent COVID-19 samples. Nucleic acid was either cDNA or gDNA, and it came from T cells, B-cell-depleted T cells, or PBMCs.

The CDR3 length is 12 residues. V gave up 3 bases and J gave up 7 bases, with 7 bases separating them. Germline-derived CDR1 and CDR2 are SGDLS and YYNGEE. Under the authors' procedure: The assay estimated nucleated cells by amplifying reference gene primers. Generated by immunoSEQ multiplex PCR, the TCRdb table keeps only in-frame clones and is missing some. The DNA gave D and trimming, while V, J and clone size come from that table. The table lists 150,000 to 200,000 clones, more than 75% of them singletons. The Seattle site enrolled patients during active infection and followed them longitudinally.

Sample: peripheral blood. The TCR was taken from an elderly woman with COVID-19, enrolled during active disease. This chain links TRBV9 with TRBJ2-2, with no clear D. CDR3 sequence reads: CASSGNGGELFF. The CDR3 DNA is TGTGCCAGCAGCGGTAACGGCGGGGAGCTGTTTTTT.